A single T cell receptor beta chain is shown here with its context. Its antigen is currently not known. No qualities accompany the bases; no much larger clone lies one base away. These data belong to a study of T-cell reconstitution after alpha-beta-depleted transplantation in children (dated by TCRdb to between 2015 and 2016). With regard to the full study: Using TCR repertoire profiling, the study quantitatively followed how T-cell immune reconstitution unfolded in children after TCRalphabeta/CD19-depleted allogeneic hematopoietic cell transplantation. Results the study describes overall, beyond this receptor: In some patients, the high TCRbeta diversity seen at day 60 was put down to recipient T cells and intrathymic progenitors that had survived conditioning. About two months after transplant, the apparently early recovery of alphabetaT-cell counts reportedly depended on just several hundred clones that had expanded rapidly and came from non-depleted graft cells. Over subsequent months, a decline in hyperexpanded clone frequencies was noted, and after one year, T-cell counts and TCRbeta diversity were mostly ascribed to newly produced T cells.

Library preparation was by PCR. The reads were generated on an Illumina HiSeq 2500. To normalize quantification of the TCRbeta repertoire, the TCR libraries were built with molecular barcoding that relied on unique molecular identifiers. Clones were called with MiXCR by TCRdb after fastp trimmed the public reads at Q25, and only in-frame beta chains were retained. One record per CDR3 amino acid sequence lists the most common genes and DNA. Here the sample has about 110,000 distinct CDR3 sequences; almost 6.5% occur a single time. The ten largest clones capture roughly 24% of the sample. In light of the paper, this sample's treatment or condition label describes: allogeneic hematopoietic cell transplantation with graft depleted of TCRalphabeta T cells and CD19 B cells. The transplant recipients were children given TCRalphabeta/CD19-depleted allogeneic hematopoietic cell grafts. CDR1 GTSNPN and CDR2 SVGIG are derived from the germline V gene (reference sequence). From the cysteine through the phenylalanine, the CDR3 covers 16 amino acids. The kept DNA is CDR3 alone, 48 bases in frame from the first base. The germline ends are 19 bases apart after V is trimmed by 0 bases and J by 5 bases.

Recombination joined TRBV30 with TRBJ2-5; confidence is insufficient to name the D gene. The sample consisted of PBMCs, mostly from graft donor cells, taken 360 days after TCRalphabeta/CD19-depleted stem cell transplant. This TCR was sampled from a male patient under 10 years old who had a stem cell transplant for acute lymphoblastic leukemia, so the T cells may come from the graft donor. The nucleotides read TGTGCCTGGAGTGTAAGGGTCATCCCGGTCATGGAGACCCAGTACTTC. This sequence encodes CAWSVRVIPVMETQYF.